The 5 T cell receptor beta chains below come from one sample, sequenced in a study of cytomegalovirus exposure and HLA in healthy donors. This PCR relied on a set of 60 Vbeta primers and 13 Jbeta primers. The assay was immunoSEQ multiplex PCR, and TCRdb's table has in-frame clones only and misses some. The table shows around 40,000 clones, with 60% to 85% occurring only once. Specimen: PBMCs. Receptors originate from a man under 40 in good health and CMV-seronegative.

This clone was seen once. The genes are TRBV6-5 and TRBJ2-7; tentatively, D is TRBD1 (6 bases). The CDR3 runs 13 residues. The germline V and J ends were trimmed by 6 bases and 3 bases, with 12 bases remaining between them. Germline lookup yields CDR1 MNHEY and CDR2 SVGAGI. CDR3 nucleotides: TGTGCCAGCAGCAGCCGGACAGTCTACGAGCAGTACTTC. Translating it yields CASSSRTVYEQYF.

This clone has a handful of counts. V and J are TRBV6-4 and TRBJ2-2; 7 nucleotides match TRBD2. V lost 5 bases to trimming and J lost 4 bases; unmatched junction nucleotides: 10. The CDR3 contains 16 residues. Germline V gives CDR1 MRHNA, CDR2 SNTAGT. The chain's CDR3 is CASSTMAGVSTGELFF. The CDR3 nucleotides are TGTGCCAGCAGTACTATGGCGGGAGTTAGCACCGGGGAGCTGTTTTTT.

V gene TRBV6-5 combines with J gene TRBJ1-2, with TRBD1 matching over 10 bases. The CDR3 has 15 amino acids. CDR1 MNHEY and CDR2 SVGAGI come from the germline V gene. Trimming at V came to 0 bases and at J to 4 bases, leaving 2 bases not matched to a gene. DNA of the CDR3: TGTGCCAGCAGTTACTCCAGACAGGGGGCCTATGGCTACACCTTC. This translates into CASSYSRQGAYGYTF.

This clone was counted only a few times. The chain employs TRBV7-9 and TRBJ1-4; 8 bases map to TRBD1. This CDR3 region has 19 residues. The V gene end was trimmed by 1 base and the J gene end by 8 bases; junction bases not matched to a gene: 18. The germline CDR1 and CDR2 sequences are SEHNR and FQNEAQ (reference sequence). CDR3 DNA: TGTGCCAGCAGCTTAGATCGGACAGGGATTTGGTTGGGCCGGGAAAAACTGTTTTTT. Translating gives CASSLDRTGIWLGREKLFF.

This clone was observed once. The rearrangement uses TRBV13 and TRBJ2-2, with D maybe TRBD2 (6 bases). V was clipped by 5 bases and J by 0 bases, with 10 bases between them. CDR1 PRHDT and CDR2 FYEKMQ come from the germline V gene (reference sequence). The CDR3 consists of 15 residues. The CDR3 region is CASSRGTSNTGELFF. DNA for the CDR3: TGTGCCAGCAGCCGCGGGACCTCGAACACCGGGGAGCTGTTTTTT.